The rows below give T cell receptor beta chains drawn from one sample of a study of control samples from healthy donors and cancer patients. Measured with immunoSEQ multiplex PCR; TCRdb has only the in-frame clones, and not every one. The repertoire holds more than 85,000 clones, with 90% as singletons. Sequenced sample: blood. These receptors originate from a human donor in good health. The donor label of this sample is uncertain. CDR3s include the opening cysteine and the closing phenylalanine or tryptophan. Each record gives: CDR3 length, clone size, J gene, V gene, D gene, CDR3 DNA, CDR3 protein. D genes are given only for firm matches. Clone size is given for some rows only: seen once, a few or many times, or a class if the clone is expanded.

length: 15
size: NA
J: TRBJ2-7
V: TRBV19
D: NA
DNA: TGTGCCAGTAGTAGGGGACTCTCGGGACCCTACGAGCAGTACTTC
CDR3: CASSRGLSGPYEQYF

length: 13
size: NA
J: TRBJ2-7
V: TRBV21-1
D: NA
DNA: TGTGCCAGCAGCATCGTGTCAAGATACGAGCAGTACTTC
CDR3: CASSIVSRYEQYF

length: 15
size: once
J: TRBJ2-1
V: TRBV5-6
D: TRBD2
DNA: TGTGCCAGCAGCTCGCGCCGAGCGGGGGTATATGAGCAGTTCTTC
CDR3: CASSSRRAGVYEQFF

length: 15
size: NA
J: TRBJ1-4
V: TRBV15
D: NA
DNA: TGTGCCACCAGCAGAGATTTAGGGCTTAATGAAAAACTGTTTTTT
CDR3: CATSRDLGLNEKLFF

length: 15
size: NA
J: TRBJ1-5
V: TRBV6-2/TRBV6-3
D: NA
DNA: TGTGCCAGCAGTTACATGACAGCCGGGGTGGGTCCCCAGCATTTT
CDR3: CASSYMTAGVGPQHF

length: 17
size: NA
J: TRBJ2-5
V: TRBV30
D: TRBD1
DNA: TGTGCCTGGAGTCCCAAACGAGGGGGCGCGGGTCAAGAGACCCAGTACTTC
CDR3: CAWSPKRGGAGQETQYF

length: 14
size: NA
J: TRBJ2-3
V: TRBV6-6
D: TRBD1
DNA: TGTGCCAGCGGACAGGGCCACCCGGGAGATACGCAGTATTTT
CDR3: CASGQGHPGDTQYF

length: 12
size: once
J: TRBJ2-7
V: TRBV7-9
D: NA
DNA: TGTGCCAGCAGCTTAGGCAGGGTTGAGCAGTACTTC
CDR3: CASSLGRVEQYF

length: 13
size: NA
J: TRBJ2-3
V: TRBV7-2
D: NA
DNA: TGTGCCAGCAGCTTAGTAGTAACAGATACGCAGTATTTT
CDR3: CASSLVVTDTQYF

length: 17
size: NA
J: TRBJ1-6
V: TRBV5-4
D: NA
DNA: TGTGCCAGCAGCTTGGGCCCTGGGTCCGGGGTAAATTCACCCCTCCACTTT
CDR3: CASSLGPGSGVNSPLHF

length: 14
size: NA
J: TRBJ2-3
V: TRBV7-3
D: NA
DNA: TGTGCCAGCAGCTCCCAGGACAGCCAAGATACGCAGTATTTT
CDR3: CASSSQDSQDTQYF

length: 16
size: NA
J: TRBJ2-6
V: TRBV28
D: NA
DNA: TGTGCCAGCAGTCAGGGCGGGACGGCTGGGGCCAACGTCCTGACTTTC
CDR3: CASSQGGTAGANVLTF

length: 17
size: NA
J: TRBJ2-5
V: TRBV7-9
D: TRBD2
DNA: TGTGCCAGCAGAGGAGGGTTTGGCGGGGGGATCCAAGAGACCCAGTACTTC
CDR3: CASRGGFGGGIQETQYF

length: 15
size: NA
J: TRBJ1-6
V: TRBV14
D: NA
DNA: TGTGCCAGCAGCCAAGGGTATAGGGGCGATTCACCCCTCCACTTT
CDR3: CASSQGYRGDSPLHF

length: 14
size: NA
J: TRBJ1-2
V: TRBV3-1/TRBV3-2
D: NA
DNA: TGTGCCAGCAGCCGGGGCAGGGCGGACTATGGCTACACCTTC
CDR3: CASSRGRADYGYTF

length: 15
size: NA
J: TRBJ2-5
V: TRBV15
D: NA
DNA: TGTGCCACCAGCAGAGCACAGGGTTCTCCAGAGACCCAGTACTTC
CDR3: CATSRAQGSPETQYF

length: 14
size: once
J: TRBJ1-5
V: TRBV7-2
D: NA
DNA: TGTGCCAGCAGCTTACGGGGGAGCAATCAGCCCCAGCATTTT
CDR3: CASSLRGSNQPQHF

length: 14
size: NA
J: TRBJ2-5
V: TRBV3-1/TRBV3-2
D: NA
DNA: TGTGCCAGCAGCGACCTGACGGCCTCTGATACCCAGTACTTC
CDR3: CASSDLTASDTQYF

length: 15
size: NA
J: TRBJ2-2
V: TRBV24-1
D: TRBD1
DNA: TGTGCCACCAGTGATCCGGGACAGGGGGTCGGGGAGCTGTTTTTT
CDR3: CATSDPGQGVGELFF

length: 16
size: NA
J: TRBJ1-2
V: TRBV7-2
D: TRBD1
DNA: TGTGCCAGCAGCTTCGGGGACAGGGGTAAAAACTATGGCTACACCTTC
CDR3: CASSFGDRGKNYGYTF

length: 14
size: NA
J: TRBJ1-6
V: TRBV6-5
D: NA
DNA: TGTGCCAGCAGAACCAAACAGGTGGACTCACCCCTCCACTTT
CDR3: CASRTKQVDSPLHF

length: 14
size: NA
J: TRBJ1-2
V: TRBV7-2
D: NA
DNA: TGTGCCAGCAGCTTAGCGCTGTGGGAGTATGGCTACACCTTC
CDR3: CASSLALWEYGYTF

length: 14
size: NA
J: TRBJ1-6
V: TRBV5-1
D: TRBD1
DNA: TGCGCCAGCAGCCCCGGGACAGGTAATTCACCCCTCCACTTT
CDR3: CASSPGTGNSPLHF

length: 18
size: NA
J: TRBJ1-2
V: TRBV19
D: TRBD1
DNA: TGTGCCAGTAGTCCCCGGACAGGTCGACCGATAGCTAACTATGGCTACACCTTC
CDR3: CASSPRTGRPIANYGYTF

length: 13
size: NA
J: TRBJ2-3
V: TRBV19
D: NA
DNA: TGTGCCAGTAGGATGACAGTGTCAGATACGCAGTATTTT
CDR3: CASRMTVSDTQYF

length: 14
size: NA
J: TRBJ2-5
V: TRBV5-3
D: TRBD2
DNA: TGTGCCAGAAGCTTTAAGCGGGGAGGGGAGACCCAGTACTTC
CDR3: CARSFKRGGETQYF

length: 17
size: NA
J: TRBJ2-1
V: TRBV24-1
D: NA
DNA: TGTGCCACCAGTGACCCTATCCTACAGGGTAACACGAATGAGCAGTTCTTC
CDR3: CATSDPILQGNTNEQFF

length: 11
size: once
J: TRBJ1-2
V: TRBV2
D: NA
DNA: TGTGCCAGCTTAGTGACCGCCGGCTACACCTTC
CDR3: CASLVTAGYTF

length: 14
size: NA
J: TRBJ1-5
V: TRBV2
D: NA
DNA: TGTGCCAGCAAAACGGCGCCCGAGGGAGTGCCCCAGCATTTT
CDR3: CASKTAPEGVPQHF

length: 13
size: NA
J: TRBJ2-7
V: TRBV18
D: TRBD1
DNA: TGTGCCAGCTCACCGAGGACAGGAGACGAGCAGTACTTC
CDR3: CASSPRTGDEQYF

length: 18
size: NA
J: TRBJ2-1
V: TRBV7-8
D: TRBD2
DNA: TGTGCCAGCAGCTTCGGACTAGCGGGGGCAAGCTCCTACAATGAGCAGTTCTTC
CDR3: CASSFGLAGASSYNEQFF

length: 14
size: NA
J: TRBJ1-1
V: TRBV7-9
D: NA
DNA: TGTGCCAGCAGGTTCCTCCAGGGGAACACTGAAGCTTTCTTT
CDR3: CASRFLQGNTEAFF

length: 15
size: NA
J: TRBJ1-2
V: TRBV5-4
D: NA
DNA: TGTGCCAGCAGCTTGGCCGCGGGGGCGCGTTTTGGCTACACCTTC
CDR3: CASSLAAGARFGYTF

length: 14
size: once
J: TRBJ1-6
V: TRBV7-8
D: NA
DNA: TGTGCCAGCAGCTTAGACCCGGGAAATTCACCCCTCCACTTT
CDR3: CASSLDPGNSPLHF

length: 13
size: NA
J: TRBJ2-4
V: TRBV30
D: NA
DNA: TGTGCCTGGAGTGTAGGGGCCAAAAACATTCAGTACTTC
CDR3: CAWSVGAKNIQYF

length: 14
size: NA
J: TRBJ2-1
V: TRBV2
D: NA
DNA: TGTGCCAGCAGACGCGACAGGACAGCTAATGAGCAGTTCTTC
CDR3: CASRRDRTANEQFF

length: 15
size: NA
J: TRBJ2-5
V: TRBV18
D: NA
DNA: TGTGCCAGCTCACCACTTACGACGGAGAAAGAGACCCAGTACTTC
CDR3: CASSPLTTEKETQYF

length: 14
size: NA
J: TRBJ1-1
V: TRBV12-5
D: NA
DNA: TGTGCTAGTGGTTTGACCCTAGGGCGAACTGAAGCTTTCTTT
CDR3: CASGLTLGRTEAFF

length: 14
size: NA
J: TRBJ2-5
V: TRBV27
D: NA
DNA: TGTGCCAGCAGTTTCCGGACAGATTGGGAGACCCAGTACTTC
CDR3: CASSFRTDWETQYF

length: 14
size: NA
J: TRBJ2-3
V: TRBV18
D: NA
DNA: TGTGCCAGCTCACCACCTAGCCCTAGAGATACGCAGTATTTT
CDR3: CASSPPSPRDTQYF

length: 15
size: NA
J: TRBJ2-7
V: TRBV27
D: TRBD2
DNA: TGTGCCAGCAGTGGGGCGGGGGGAAACACCTACGAGCAGTACTTC
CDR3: CASSGAGGNTYEQYF

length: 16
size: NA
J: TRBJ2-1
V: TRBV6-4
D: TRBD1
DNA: TGTGCCAGCAGTAAGACAGGGGCAGGCTCCTACAATGAGCAGTTCTTC
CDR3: CASSKTGAGSYNEQFF

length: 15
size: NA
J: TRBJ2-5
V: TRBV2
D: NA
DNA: TGTGCCAGCAGTGTCGGACAACTCGTCCAAGAGACCCAGTACTTC
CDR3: CASSVGQLVQETQYF

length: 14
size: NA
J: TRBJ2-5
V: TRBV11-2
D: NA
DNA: TGTGCCAGCTGGAGTGGCCGGGCCCAAGAGACCCAGTACTTC
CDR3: CASWSGRAQETQYF

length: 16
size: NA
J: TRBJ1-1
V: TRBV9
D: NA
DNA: TGTGCCAGCAGCCCACATATCGGACAGAAGAACACTGAAGCTTTCTTT
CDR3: CASSPHIGQKNTEAFF

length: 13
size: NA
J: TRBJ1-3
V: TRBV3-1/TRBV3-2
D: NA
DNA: TGTGCCAGCAGCCAGGGGGCCAGAAACACCATATATTTT
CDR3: CASSQGARNTIYF

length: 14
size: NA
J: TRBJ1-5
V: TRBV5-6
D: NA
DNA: TGTGCCAGCAGCTTCTGGGGGGGCAATCAGCCCCAGCATTTT
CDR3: CASSFWGGNQPQHF

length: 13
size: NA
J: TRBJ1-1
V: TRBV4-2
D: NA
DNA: TGTGCCAGCAGCCAAAGGGGGGTCACTGAAGCTTTCTTT
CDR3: CASSQRGVTEAFF

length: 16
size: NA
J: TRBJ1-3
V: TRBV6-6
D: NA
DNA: TGTGCCAGCAGGACCATGGACAGACCCTCTGGAAACACCATATATTTT
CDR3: CASRTMDRPSGNTIYF

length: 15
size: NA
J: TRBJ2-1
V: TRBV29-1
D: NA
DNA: TGCAGCGCCGTACCCGGACCGCAGGTCGACAATGAGCAGTTCTTC
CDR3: CSAVPGPQVDNEQFF

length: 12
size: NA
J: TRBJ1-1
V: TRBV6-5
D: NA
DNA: TGTGCCAGCACTGGCCGGAACACTGAAGCTTTCTTT
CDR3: CASTGRNTEAFF